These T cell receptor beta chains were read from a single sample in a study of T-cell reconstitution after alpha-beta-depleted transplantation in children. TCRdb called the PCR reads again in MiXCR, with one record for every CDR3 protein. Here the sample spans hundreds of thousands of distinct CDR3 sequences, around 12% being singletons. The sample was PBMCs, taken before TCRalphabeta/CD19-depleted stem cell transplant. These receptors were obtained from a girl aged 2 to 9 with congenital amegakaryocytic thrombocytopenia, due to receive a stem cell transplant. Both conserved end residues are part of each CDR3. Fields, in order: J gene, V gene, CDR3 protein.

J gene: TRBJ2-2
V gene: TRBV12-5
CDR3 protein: CASGLHLTTVTGELFF

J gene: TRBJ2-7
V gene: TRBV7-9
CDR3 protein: CASSLASERTYEQYF

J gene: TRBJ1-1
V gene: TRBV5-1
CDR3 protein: CASSLGSGLNTEAFF

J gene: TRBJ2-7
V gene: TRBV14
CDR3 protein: CASSQVFQTGRRGYEQYF

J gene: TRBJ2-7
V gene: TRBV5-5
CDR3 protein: CASTLISVDEQYF

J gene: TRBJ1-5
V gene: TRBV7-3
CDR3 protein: CASSLMAGVLSNQPQHF

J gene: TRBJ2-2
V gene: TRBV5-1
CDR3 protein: CASSETLNTGELLF

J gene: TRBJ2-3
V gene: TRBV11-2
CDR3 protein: CASSLRRRDRIRDVDTQYF

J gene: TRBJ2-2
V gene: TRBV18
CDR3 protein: CASSPGLDTGELFF

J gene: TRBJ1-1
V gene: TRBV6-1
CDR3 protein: CASSPLMVNTEAFF

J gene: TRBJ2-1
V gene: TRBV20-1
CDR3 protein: CSARASGYNEQFF

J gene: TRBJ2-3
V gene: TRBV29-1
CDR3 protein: CSVRVDSGLTDTQYF

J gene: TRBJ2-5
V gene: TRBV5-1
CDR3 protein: CASSPLTGSLETQYF

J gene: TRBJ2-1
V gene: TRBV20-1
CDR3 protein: CSAPLNEQFF

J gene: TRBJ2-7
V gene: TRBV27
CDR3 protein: CASSLETSGTSYEQYF

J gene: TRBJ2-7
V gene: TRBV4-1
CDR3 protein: CASSQVSGSGDEQYF

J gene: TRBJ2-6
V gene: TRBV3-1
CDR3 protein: CASSQDSSGANVLTF

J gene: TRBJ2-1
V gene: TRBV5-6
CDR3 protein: CASSLVTGQGQFF

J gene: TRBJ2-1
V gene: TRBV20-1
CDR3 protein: CSARDFRSEQFF

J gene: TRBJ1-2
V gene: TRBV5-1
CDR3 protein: CASSATGAPIPYGYTF

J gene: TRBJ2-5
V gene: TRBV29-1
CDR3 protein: CSVDPGGQETQYF

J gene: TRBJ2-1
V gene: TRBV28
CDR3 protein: CATQGQNYNEQFF

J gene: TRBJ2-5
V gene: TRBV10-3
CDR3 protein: CAISRQGSVETQYF

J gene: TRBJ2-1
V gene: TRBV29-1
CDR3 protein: CSVDPGYNEQFF

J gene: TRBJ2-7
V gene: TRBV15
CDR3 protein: CATSKLARPWEQYF

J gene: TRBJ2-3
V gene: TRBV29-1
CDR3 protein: CSVEGLAGGDTQYF